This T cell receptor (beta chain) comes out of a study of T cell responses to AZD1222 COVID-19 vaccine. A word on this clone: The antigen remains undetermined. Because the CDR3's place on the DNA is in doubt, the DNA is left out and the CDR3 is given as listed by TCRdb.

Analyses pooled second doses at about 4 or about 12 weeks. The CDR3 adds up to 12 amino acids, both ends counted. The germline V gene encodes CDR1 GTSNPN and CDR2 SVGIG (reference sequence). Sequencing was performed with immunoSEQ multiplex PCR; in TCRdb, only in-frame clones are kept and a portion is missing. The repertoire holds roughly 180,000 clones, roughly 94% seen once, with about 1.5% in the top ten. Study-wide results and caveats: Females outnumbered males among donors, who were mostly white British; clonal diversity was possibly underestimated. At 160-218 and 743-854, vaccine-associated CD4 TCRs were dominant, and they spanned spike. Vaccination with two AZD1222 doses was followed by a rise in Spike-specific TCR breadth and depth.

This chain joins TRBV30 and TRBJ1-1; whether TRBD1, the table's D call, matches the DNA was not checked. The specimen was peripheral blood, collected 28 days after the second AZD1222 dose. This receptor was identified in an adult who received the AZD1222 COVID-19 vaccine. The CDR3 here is CAWGQGAPASLF.